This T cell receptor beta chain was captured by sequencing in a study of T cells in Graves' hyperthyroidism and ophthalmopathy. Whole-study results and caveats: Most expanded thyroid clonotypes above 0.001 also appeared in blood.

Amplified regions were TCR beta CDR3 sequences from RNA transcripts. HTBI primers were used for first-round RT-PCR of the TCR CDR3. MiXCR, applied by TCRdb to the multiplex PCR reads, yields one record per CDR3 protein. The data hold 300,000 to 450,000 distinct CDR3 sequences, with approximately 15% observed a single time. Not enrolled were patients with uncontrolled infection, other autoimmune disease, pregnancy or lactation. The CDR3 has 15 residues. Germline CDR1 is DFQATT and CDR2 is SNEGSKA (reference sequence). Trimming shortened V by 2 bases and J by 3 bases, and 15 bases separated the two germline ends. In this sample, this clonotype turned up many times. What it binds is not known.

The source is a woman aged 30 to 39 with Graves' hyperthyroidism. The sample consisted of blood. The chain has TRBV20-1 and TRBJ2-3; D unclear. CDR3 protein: CSARIRLQQTDTQYF. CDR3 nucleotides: TGCAGTGCTAGAATTAGGCTGCAACAGACAGATACGCAGTATTTT.